The subject of this entry is one T cell receptor beta chain. Only a few counts were recorded for this clonotype. The antigen it recognizes is unknown. Per-base quality was not reported, and no clone a single base away is much larger than it. PBMCs were isolated by Ficoll-Paque density gradient centrifugation. The sequencer was an Illumina NovaSeq 6000. cDNA libraries for TCRalpha and TCRbeta were prepared by 5'RACE using constant-segment primers, with sample barcodes and unique molecular identifiers added. Trizol reagent was used to extract RNA from every sample. Amplification of the libraries took two PCR steps, and the second step added a second sample barcode plus Illumina TruSeq adapters. Sequencing of libraries was performed on an Illumina NovaSeq with 2 x 150 bp paired-end reads. Regarding the original processing steps: With migec v1.2.7, reads were demultiplexed and then collapsed into UMI-guided consensus sequences. Using mixcr v2.1.11, UMI consensuses were aligned to TRA and TRB V and J templates and then assembled into clonotypes. Clonotypes were classified as expanded or contracted when called significant by both edgeR and NoisET, with noise models trained on biological replicates. For edgeR calls, the thresholds were a false discovery rate-adjusted p below 0.01 and a log2 fold-change of 1. As an exploratory analysis of dynamics, max-normalized trajectories of the 1000 most abundant clonotypes were examined by PCA with hierarchical clustering. Each responding clone was given a CD4 or CD8 phenotype based on the CD4+ and CD8+ repertoires, which had been sequenced separately. TCRdb's own reprocessing of the public reads used fastp at Q25 and MiXCR and kept productive beta chains. Each entry merges the rows of one CDR3 protein and shows their most common DNA and genes. The V and J calls shown here were made by TCRdb, not taken from the authors' results. The table for this sample lists 300,000 to 350,000 distinct CDR3 sequences; just under 20% of them were counted only once. Jointly, the top ten make up around a fifth of the sample.

From its cysteine to its phenylalanine, the CDR3 spans 14 amino acids. CDR3 DNA is the only sequence kept; it has 42 bases, read in frame from the first base. The germline V gene gives CDR1 as MNHEY and CDR2 as SVGEGT. V loses 5 bases of germline sequence and J loses 3 bases, and the interval between the two ends is 13 bases. This sample was taken from a study of T-cell memory formation after mild COVID-19 (TCRdb year 2021). About the investigation overall: Most TCR sequence clusters were specific to one of the two donors. T-cell clones expanding and contracting after mild COVID-19 in a couple of donors were tracked by longitudinal TCRalpha and TCRbeta repertoire sequencing. The cohort was made up of two young adult volunteers, one female and one male, who were previously healthy.

The study at large found these results: Some responding clones were detected in pre-infection memory, suggesting pre-existing cross-reactive memory T cells joined the SARS-CoV-2 response. Clones that contracted from day 15 to 85 showed balanced CD4/CD8 phenotypes, whereas a second wave of clones that expanded from day 15 to 37 leaned towards CD4+. Contracting CD4+ clones were found mainly in CM and EM memory subsets, while CD8+ clones were enriched in EMRA. The study covered only a couple of mild cases, and larger cohorts including severe cases with pre-infection samples were considered necessary. Whether the second-wave clones peaking on day 37 were SARS-CoV-2 specific was not confirmed.

Sequencing was performed on PBMCs or a T cell subset sorted from them (not recorded which). Recombination connected TRBV6-2 or TRBV6-3 to TRBJ1-1, with TRBD1 perhaps the D gene, on 5 matching bases. This sequence was found in a man between 18 and 29 years old who had mild COVID-19 (a few samples of this study predate the infection). The sample titles of this study are shuffled in the database, so cell type and time point are left out; the donor was told from shared clones. The CDR3 corresponds to CASSRRGEDTEAFF. The DNA is TGTGCCAGCAGTCGGCGGGGGGAGGACACTGAAGCTTTCTTT.